What follows are 9 T cell receptor beta chains derived from one specimen sequenced in a study of T-cell memory formation after mild COVID-19. TCRdb itself ran the 5' RACE reads through MiXCR, one entry per CDR3 protein. The sample yields fewer than 400,000 distinct CDR3 sequences, about 15% seen once. What was sequenced was PBMCs or a T cell subset sorted from them (not recorded which). The source is a man younger than 30 who had mild COVID-19 (a few samples of this study predate the infection). Cell type and time point are not known.

This clonotype was picked up a small number of times. In DNA form, the CDR3 reads TGTGCCAGCAGCCAAGATGCGGCACGAAATGAAAAACTGTTTTTT. Translation: CASSQDAARNEKLFF. The V call is TRBV3-1, the J call TRBJ1-4; D not certain. V gave up 0 bases and J gave up 5 bases, with 10 bases separating them. Germline V lookup: CDR1 LGHDT, CDR2 YNNKEL (reference sequence). This CDR3 has 15 amino acids.

This clonotype has just a few counts. The V call is TRBV9, the J call TRBJ2-7; D is perhaps TRBD1 (6 bases). The germline V and J ends were trimmed by 2 bases and 2 bases, with 11 bases remaining between them. CDR3 length: 14 amino acids. Germline V gives CDR1 SGDLS, CDR2 YYNGEE. In DNA, the CDR3 is TGTGCCAGCAGCGTGGCAGGGGCACCCTACGAGCAGTACTTC. Residues: CASSVAGAPYEQYF.

This clonotype showed up just a few times. The chain employs TRBV15 and TRBJ2-4, with D possibly being TRBD1 (6 bases). This CDR3 comprises 14 residues. Trimming pared 7 bases from V and 1 base from J, leaving 11 bases between. The germline gives CDR1 LNHNV, CDR2 YYDKDF (reference sequence). CDR3 coding DNA: TGTGCCACCACGACAGGTTTCGCCAAAAACATTCAGTACTTC. Protein product: CATTTGFAKNIQYF.

The table lists this clonotype with a few counts. Germline is not matched at one junction end, which may reflect a read error. The rearrangement links TRBV7-7 to TRBJ2-5, with 9 bases lining up with TRBD2. The CDR3 totals 20 residues. Germline V gene lookup returns CDR1 SSHAT and CDR2 FNYEAQ (reference sequence). The CDR3 sequence is CASSLSPPGGSGGFLETQYF. The CDR3 coding sequence is TGTGCTAGCAGCTTAAGCCCGCCAGGTGGTAGCGGGGGATTCTTGGAGACCCAGTACTTC. The full variable domain, rest sourced from reference TRBV7-7 and TRBJ2-5, is GAGVSQSPRYKVTKRGQDVTLRCDPISSHATLYWYQQALGQGPEFLTYFNYEAQPDKSGLPSDRFSAERPEGSISTLTIQRTEQRDSAMYRCASSLSPPGGSGGFLETQYFGPGTRLLVL.

This chain joins TRBV10-3 and TRBJ2-7; TRBD2 matches 7 bases. Germline CDR1 is ENHRY and CDR2 is SYGVKD. The junction had 2 bases not matched to a gene; V was cut back by 2 bases and J by 4 bases. CDR3 length: 13 amino acids. For the CDR3, the DNA is TGTGCCATCAGTGAGGGGGAGGGGTACGAGCAGTACTTC. Translating it yields CAISEGEGYEQYF.

This clonotype was detected only a few times. The V call is TRBV15, the J call TRBJ2-1; 7 nucleotides line up with TRBD1. From germline, CDR1 is LNHNV and CDR2 YYDKDF (reference sequence). V trimming: 5 bases; J trimming: 7 bases; junction bases outside the gene matches: 8. The CDR3 has 14 residues. The CDR3 DNA reads as TGTGCCACCAGCGTGGGACAGATCCTTAATGAGCAGTTCTTC. It translates to CATSVGQILNEQFF.

This clonotype was observed many times. V usage is TRBV3-1 and J usage is TRBJ1-4; D uncertain. Trimming left V 2 bases short and J 5 bases short, with 9 bases between. The CDR3 consists of 14 residues. The germline gives CDR1 LGHDT, CDR2 YNNKEL (reference sequence). CDR3 sequence reads: CASSQSGSNEKLFF. For the CDR3, the DNA is TGTGCCAGCAGCCAATCAGGCTCCAATGAAAAACTGTTTTTT. The variable domain in full, completed from reference TRBV3-1 and TRBJ1-4, reads DTAVSQTPKYLVTQMGNDKSIKCEQNLGHDTMYWYKQDSKKFLKIMFSYNNKELIINETVPNRFSPKSPDKAHLNLHINSLELGDSAVYFCASSQSGSNEKLFFGSGTQLSVL.

This clonotype has just a few counts. J is TRBJ2-5 and V is TRBV4-3; a possible D gene is TRBD2 (6 bases). The CDR3 is made up of 13 amino acids. The germline V gene has CDR1 LGHNA and CDR2 YSLEER. Trimming left V 8 bases short and J 1 base short, with 11 bases between. The CDR3 region is CASRLRGQETQYF. CDR3 DNA sequence: TGCGCCAGCCGCTTGCGGGGCCAAGAGACCCAGTACTTC.

This clonotype came up a few times. This sequence joins TRBV12-3 or TRBV12-4 and TRBJ1-2; 8 bases are a match to TRBD1. V lost 7 bases to trimming and J lost 4 bases; unmatched junction nucleotides: 14. The CDR3 spans 16 residues. The CDR3, as DNA: TGTGCCAGCACCACTAAGGTCAGGGGGCGAGTCTATGGCTACACCTTC. Translation gives CASTTKVRGRVYGYTF.